A selection of T cell receptor beta chains follows, all from one sample in a study of T cells expressing NK-cell markers. Each CDR3 protein gets one entry in TCRdb, which reprocessed the 5' RACE reads and gives no DNA. This repertoire includes around 380,000 distinct CDR3 sequences. Sequencing was carried out using blood T cells: a sorted CD56 or NKG2C T cell subset, CD4+ or CD8+ T cells, or bulk PBMC T cells (not recorded which). The receptors were sampled from a woman aged 45-65 years in good health. Both conserved end residues are part of each CDR3. Fields, in order: J gene, V gene, CDR3 protein.

j_call: TRBJ1-1
v_call: TRBV7-9
cdr3_aa: CASSSDRGLLAFF

j_call: TRBJ2-1
v_call: TRBV5-1
cdr3_aa: CASAWTSGINEQFF

j_call: TRBJ1-2
v_call: TRBV28
cdr3_aa: CASKVLGFYTF

j_call: TRBJ2-2
v_call: TRBV5-1
cdr3_aa: CASSLVQGNTGELFF

j_call: TRBJ2-5
v_call: TRBV5-5
cdr3_aa: CASSSAGTGYF

j_call: TRBJ2-3
v_call: TRBV12-3/TRBV12-4
cdr3_aa: CASSPIAGTTDTQYF

j_call: TRBJ2-3
v_call: TRBV2
cdr3_aa: CASSDGQGKIGMDTQYF

j_call: TRBJ2-7
v_call: TRBV5-6
cdr3_aa: CASSEKGEQYF

j_call: TRBJ2-5
v_call: TRBV3-1
cdr3_aa: CASSRGDLAGTETQYF

j_call: TRBJ2-3
v_call: TRBV6-2/TRBV6-3
cdr3_aa: CASSYSMAPVNTDTQYF

j_call: TRBJ2-7
v_call: TRBV6-5
cdr3_aa: CASWDSSYEQYF

j_call: TRBJ2-2
v_call: TRBV2
cdr3_aa: CASSENPGASHGTGELFF

j_call: TRBJ2-7
v_call: TRBV5-4
cdr3_aa: CASSSAGTSILYGDEQYF

j_call: TRBJ2-3
v_call: TRBV4-2
cdr3_aa: CASSQEGVKMDTQYF

j_call: TRBJ2-5
v_call: TRBV5-1
cdr3_aa: CASRPASQETQYF

j_call: TRBJ1-1
v_call: TRBV10-3
cdr3_aa: CAAWTEATEAFF

j_call: TRBJ2-2
v_call: TRBV29-1
cdr3_aa: CSVGGGSTGELFF

j_call: TRBJ1-1
v_call: TRBV10-2
cdr3_aa: CASTETPQGLNTEAFF

j_call: TRBJ2-2
v_call: TRBV6-1
cdr3_aa: CASSAEGQGFTGELFF

j_call: TRBJ2-2
v_call: TRBV4-1
cdr3_aa: CASSLGGFGGELFF

j_call: TRBJ2-7
v_call: TRBV6-6
cdr3_aa: CASGTRTYEQYF

j_call: TRBJ2-1
v_call: TRBV6-1
cdr3_aa: CASLRDRGIGEQFF

j_call: TRBJ2-2
v_call: TRBV7-3
cdr3_aa: CASSLMAGLAENTGELFF

j_call: TRBJ2-2
v_call: TRBV9
cdr3_aa: CASSPTRFGELFF

j_call: TRBJ2-1
v_call: TRBV14
cdr3_aa: CASSPHGDSGRPYNEQFF

j_call: TRBJ2-6
v_call: TRBV5-1
cdr3_aa: CASSKGQGSYRANVLTF

j_call: TRBJ2-3
v_call: TRBV29-1
cdr3_aa: CSAGGGGRMGTDTQYF

j_call: TRBJ2-5
v_call: TRBV12-3/TRBV12-4
cdr3_aa: CASSLRSGLSTETQYF

j_call: TRBJ2-1
v_call: TRBV7-9
cdr3_aa: CASSLVLGQGLDEQFF

j_call: TRBJ1-1
v_call: TRBV10-2
cdr3_aa: CASGGGSNTEAFF

j_call: TRBJ1-2
v_call: TRBV27
cdr3_aa: CASSPDRGKGYTF

j_call: TRBJ2-2
v_call: TRBV9
cdr3_aa: CASSVGLESPGELFF